This record covers a single TCR beta chain. Antigen: not known. This table comes from immunoSEQ multiplex PCR, and its TCRdb copy is limited to in-frame clones, with some not included. This table has about 26,000 clones, roughly 90% appearing once. The data derive from a study of OX40 agonist ivuxolimab in advanced cancers. Study-wide background: Treatment of patients was with ivuxolimab, an agonistic anti-OX40 (CD134) antibody. Patients were 65% to 85% male with ages about 23 to 80, mean around 61. Study-wide results and caveats: Certain nonresponders additionally had low normalized T-cell clonal expansion. The mean number of expanded clones was higher in CD8+ T cells than in CD4+.

Per the germline V gene, CDR1 is SGHAT and CDR2 is FQNNGV. CDR3 length: 14 amino acids. Trimming removed 1 base from V and 5 bases from J, with 9 bases in between. The TCR comes from an adult with an advanced solid tumor such as melanoma, head and neck, liver or kidney cancer. The source was CD4+ or CD8+ T cells sorted from blood, collected in a trial of the OX40 agonist ivuxolimab. The rearrangement joins TRBV11-2 to TRBJ2-1, with D possibly TRBD2 on 6 matching bases. CDR3 sequence (DNA): TGTGCCAGCAGCTTAGCAGGACTACACAATGAGCAGTTCTTC. Amino acids: CASSLAGLHNEQFF.